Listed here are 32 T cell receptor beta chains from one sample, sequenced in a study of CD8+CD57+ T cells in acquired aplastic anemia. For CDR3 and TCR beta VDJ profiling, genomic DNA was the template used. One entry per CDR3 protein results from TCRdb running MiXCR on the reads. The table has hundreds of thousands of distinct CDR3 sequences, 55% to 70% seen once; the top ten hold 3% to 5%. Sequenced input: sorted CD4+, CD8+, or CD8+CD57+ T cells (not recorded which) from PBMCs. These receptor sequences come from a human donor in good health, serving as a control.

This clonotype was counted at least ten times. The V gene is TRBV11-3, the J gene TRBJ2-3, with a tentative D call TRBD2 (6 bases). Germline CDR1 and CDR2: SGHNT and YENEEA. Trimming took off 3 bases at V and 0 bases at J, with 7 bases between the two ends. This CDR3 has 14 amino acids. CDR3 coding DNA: TGTGCCAGCAGCTTGCGGGATAGCACAGATACGCAGTATTTT. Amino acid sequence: CASSLRDSTDTQYF. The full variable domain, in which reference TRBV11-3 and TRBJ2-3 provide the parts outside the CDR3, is EAGVVQSPRYKIIEKKQPVAFWCNPISGHNTLYWYLQNLGQGPELLIRYENEEAVDDSQLPKDRFSAERLKGVDSTLKIQPAELGDSAVYLCASSLRDSTDTQYFGPGTRLTVL.

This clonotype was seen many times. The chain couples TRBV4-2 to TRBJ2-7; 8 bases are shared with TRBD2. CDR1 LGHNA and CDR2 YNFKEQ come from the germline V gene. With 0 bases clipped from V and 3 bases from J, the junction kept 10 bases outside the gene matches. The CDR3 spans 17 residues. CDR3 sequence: CASSQETGSGAYYEQYF. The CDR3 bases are TGTGCCAGCAGCCAAGAGACGGGTAGCGGGGCCTACTACGAGCAGTACTTC.

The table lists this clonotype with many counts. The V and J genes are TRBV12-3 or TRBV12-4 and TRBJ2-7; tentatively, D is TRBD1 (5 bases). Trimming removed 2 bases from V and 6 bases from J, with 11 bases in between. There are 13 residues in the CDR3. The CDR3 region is CASSLQGMTEQYF. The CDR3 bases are TGTGCCAGCAGTTTACAGGGTATGACCGAGCAGTACTTC.

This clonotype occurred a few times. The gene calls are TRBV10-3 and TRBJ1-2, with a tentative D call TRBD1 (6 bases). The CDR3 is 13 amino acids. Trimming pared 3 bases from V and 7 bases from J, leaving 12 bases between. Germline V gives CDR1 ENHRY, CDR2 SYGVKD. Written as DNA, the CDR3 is TGTGCCATCAGTGAAACAGGGCAGGGTGGCTACACCTTC. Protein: CAISETGQGGYTF.

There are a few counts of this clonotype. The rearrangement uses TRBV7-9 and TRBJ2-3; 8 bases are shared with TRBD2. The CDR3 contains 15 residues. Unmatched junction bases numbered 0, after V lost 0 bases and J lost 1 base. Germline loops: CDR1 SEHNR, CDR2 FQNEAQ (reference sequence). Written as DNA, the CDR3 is TGTGCCAGCAGCTTAGCTAGCGGGGGCACAGATACGCAGTATTTT. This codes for CASSLASGGTDTQYF.

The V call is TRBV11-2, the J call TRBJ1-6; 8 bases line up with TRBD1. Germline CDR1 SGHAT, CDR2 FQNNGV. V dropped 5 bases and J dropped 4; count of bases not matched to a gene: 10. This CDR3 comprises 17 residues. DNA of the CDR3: TGTGCCAGCAGCCTAGGACAGGGCGGGTCTTATAATTCACCCCTCCACTTT. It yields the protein CASSLGQGGSYNSPLHF.

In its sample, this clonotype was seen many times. CDR3 sequence (DNA): TGTGCCAGCAGCTTAGGCGGGAGTTCAGAGCTGTTTTTT. It encodes CASSLGGSSELFF. This chain joins TRBV7-2 and TRBJ2-2; 7 nucleotides match TRBD2. From germline, CDR1 is SGHTA and CDR2 FQGNSA. V shed 1 base and J 11 bases; nucleotides not matched to a gene: 4. The CDR3 has 13 residues.

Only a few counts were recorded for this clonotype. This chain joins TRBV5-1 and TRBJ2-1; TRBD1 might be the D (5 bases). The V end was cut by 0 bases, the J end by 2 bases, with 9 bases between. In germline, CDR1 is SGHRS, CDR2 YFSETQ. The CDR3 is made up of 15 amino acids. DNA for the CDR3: TGCGCCAGCAGCTTGGCCCAGGGTCCCTACAATGAGCAGTTCTTC. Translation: CASSLAQGPYNEQFF.

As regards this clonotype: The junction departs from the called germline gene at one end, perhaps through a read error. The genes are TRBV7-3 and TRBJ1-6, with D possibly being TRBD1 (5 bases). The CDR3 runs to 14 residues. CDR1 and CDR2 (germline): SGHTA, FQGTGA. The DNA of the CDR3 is TGTGCCAGCAGCCTAGAGGGGCGGAATTCTCCGCACTATTTT. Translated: CASSLEGRNSPHYF.

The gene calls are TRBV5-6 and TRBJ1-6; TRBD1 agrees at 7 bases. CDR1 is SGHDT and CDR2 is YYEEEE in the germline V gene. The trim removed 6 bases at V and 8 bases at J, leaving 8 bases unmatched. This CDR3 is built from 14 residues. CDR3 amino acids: CASTLNDRDSPLHF. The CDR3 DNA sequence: TGTGCCAGCACCCTAAACGACAGGGATTCACCCCTCCACTTT.

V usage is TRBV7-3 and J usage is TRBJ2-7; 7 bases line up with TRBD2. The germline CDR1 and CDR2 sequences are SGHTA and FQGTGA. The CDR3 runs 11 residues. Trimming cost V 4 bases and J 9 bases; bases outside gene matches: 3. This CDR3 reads CASSYSGAQYF. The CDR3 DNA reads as TGTGCCAGCAGCTACAGCGGGGCGCAGTACTTC.

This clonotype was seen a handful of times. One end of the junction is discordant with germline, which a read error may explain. DNA for the CDR3: TGTGCCAGCAGCGTGTCGGGACAGGGGTTCGGCTACACCTTC. This encodes CASSVSGQGFGYTF. This chain connects TRBV5-1 to TRBJ1-2, with TRBD1 identical over 10 bases. Germline CDR1 SGHRS, CDR2 YFSETQ. This CDR3 comprises 14 residues.

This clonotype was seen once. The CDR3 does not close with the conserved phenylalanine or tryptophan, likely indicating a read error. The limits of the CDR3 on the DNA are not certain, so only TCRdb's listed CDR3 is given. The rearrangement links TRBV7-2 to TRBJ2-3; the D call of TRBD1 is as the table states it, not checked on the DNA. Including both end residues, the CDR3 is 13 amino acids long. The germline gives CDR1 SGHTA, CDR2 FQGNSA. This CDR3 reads CASSVHKVGGYEQ.

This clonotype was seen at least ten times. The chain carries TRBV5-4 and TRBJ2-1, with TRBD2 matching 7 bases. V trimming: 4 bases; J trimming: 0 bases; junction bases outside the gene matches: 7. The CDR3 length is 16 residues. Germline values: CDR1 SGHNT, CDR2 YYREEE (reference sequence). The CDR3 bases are TGTGCCAGCAGCCCTCAATCGGGGGGCTCCTACAATGAGCAGTTCTTC. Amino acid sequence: CASSPQSGGSYNEQFF. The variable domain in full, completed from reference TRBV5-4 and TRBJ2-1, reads ETGVTQSPTHLIKTRGQQVTLRCSSQSGHNTVSWYQQALGQGPQFIFQYYREEENGRGNFPPRFSGLQFPNYSSELNVNALELDDSALYLCASSPQSGGSYNEQFFGPGTRLTVL.

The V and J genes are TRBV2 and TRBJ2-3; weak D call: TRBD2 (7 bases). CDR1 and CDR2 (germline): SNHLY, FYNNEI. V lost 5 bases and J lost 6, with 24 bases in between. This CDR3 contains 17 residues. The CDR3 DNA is TGTGCCAGCAGTCAGCGGGGCGGGGGCTCGCCCAGCGATACGCAGTATTTT. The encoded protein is CASSQRGGGSPSDTQYF.

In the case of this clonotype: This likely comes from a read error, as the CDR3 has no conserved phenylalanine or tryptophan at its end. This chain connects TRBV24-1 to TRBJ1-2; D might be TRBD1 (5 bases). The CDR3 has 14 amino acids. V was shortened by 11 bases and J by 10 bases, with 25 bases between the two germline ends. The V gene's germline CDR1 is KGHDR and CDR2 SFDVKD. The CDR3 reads CASRHSGPEDFYTY. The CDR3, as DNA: TGTGCCAGCAGACATTCGGGGCCTGAGGACTTCTACACCTAC.

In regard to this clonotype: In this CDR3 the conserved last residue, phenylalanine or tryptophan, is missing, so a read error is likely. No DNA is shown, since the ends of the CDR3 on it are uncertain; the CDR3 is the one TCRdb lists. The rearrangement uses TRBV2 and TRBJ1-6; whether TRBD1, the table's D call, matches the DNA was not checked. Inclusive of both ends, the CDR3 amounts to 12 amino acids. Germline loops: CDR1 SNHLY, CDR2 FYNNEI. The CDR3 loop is CASSSRVSPLQS.

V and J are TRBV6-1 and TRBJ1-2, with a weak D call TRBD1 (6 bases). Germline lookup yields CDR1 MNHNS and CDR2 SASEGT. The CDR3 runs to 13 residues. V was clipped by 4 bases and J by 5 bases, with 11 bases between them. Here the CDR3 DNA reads TGTGCCAGCAGTGGATCAGGGGTATATGGCTACACCTTC. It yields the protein CASSGSGVYGYTF.

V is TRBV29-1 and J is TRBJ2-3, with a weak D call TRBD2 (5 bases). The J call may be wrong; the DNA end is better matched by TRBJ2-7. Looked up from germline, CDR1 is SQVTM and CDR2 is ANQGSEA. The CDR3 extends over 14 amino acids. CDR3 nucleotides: TGCAGCGACGGAGGCGGGCAGCGCACACAGACGCAGTACTTC. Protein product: CSDGGGQRTQTQYF.

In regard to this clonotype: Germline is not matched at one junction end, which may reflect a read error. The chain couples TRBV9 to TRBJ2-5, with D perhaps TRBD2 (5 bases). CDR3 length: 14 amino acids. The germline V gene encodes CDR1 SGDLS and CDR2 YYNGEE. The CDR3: CTSSAGLRQETQYF. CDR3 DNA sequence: TGTACCAGCAGCGCAGGACTCCGCCAAGAGACCCAGTACTTC. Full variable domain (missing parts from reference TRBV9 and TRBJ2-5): DSGVTQTPKHLITATGQRVTLRCSPRSGDLSVYWYQQSLDQGLQFLIQYYNGEERAKGNILERFSAQQFPDLHSELNLSSLELGDSALYFCTSSAGLRQETQYFGPGTRLLVL.

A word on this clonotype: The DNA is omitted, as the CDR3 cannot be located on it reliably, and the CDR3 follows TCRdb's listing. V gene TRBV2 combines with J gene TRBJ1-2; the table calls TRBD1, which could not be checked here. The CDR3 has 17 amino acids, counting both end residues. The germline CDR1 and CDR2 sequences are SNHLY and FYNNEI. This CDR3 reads CASSWGQGATFRIGNAF.

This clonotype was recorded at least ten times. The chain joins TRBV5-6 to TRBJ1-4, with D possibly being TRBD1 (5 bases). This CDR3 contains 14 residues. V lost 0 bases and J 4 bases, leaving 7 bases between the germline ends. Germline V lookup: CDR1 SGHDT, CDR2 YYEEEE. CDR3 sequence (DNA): TGTGCCAGCAGCTTGGGACAGATTAATGAAAAACTGTTTTTT. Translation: CASSLGQINEKLFF.

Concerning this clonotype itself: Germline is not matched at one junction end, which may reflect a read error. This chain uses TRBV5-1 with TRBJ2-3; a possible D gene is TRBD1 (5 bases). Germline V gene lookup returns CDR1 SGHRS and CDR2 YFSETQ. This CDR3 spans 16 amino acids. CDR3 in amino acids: CASSTPQGTSTDTQYF. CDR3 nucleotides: TGTGCCAGCAGCACACCCCAGGGAACTAGCACAGATACGCAGTATTTT.

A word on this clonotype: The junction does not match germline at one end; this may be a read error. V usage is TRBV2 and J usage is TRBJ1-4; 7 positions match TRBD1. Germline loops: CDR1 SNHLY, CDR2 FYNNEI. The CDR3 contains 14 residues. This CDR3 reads CASSEGTVNEKLFF. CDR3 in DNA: TGTGCCAGCAGCGAAGGGACAGTTAATGAAAAGCTGTTTTTT.

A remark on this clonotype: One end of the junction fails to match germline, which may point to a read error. The CDR3 sequence is CASRATGGGEKLFF. CDR3 nucleotides: TGCGCCAGCAGGGCGACAGGCGGCGGTGAAAAACTGTTTTTT. The chain is built from TRBV7-2 and TRBJ1-4, with TRBD1 as a possible D gene (6 bases). This CDR3 comprises 14 residues. Germline lookup yields CDR1 SGHTA and CDR2 FQGNSA.

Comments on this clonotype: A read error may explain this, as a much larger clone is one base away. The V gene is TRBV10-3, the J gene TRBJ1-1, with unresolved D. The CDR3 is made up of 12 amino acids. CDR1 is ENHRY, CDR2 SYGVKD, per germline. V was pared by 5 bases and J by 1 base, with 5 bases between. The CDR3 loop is CAISFKNTEAFF. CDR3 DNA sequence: TGTGCCATCAGTTTCAAGAACACTGAAGCTTTCTTT.

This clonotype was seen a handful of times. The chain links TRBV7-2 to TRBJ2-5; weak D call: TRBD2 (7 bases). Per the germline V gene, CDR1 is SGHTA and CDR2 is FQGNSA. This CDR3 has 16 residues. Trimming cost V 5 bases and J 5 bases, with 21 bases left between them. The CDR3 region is CASSPFRAGAGETQYF. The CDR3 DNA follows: TGTGCCAGCAGCCCGTTTCGGGCGGGGGCAGGGGAGACCCAGTACTTC.

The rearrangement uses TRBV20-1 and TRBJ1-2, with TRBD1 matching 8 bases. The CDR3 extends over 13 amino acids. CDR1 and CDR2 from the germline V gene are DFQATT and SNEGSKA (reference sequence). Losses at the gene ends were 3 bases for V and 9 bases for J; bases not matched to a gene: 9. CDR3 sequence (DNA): TGCAGTGCTAGTCCAGGGGGCAATCAGCGCTACACCTTC. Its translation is CSASPGGNQRYTF.

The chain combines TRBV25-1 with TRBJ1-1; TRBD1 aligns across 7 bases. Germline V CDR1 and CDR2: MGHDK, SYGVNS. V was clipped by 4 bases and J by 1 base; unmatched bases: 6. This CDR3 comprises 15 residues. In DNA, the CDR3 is TGTGCCAGCAGTGTCAGGGACAGTAAGAACACTGAAGCTTTCTTT. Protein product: CASSVRDSKNTEAFF.

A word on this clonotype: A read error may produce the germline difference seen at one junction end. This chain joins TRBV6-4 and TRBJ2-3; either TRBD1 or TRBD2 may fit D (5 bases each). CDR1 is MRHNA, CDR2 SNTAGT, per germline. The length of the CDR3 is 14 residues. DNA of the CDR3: TGTGCCGGCAGTGACGGGACCCACACAGATACGCAGTATTTT. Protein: CAGSDGTHTDTQYF.

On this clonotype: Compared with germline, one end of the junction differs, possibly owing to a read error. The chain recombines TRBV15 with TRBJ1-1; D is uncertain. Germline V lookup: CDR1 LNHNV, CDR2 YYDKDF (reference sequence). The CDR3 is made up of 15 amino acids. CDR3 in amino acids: CPTRRGSAMNTEAFF. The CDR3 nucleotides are TGTCCCACCAGGAGAGGCTCGGCCATGAACACTGAAGCTTTCTTT.

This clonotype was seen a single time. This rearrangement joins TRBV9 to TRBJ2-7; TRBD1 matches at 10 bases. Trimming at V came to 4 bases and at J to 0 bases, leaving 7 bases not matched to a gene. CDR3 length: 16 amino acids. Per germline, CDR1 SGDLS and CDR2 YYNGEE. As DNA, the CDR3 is TGTGCCAGCAGCCCTGCCGGGACAGGGGTCTCCTACGAGCAGTACTTC. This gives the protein CASSPAGTGVSYEQYF. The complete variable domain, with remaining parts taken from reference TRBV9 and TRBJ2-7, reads DSGVTQTPKHLITATGQRVTLRCSPRSGDLSVYWYQQSLDQGLQFLIQYYNGEERAKGNILERFSAQQFPDLHSELNLSSLELGDSALYFCASSPAGTGVSYEQYFGPGTRLTVT.